The entry below gives a single T cell receptor beta chain sequence along with its context. The antigen this receptor binds is unknown. Base qualities were left out, and no much larger clone turns up one base away. This sample is drawn from a study of shared clonotypes between healthy human individuals (dated by TCRdb to about 2020). Study-level background: A couple of women and three men aged 18 to 49 years were included in the cohort. To increase sequencing depth and limit assay-specific biases, TCR repertoire library preparation and sequencing were carried out by different laboratories using diverse techniques. Leukapheresis yielded between about 0.94 and 9.5 billion PBMCs per donor. For each donor, CD4 naive and CD4 memory were each given three plates, CD8 naive was given two plates, and CD8 memory was given one plate. To estimate repertoire size and how much clonotypes are shared between individuals, the study performed deep sequencing of blood TCR repertoires from a handful of healthy adults. The full study reports these points: Incomplete sequencing was indicated by rarefaction of sorted-subset datasets, despite the large sequencing depth. Compared with non-shared clonotypes, the clonotypes found in all four sorted-subset donors had higher generation probabilities. Sampling was limited to blood, and TCR repertoires in tissue likely differ from TCR repertoires in blood. Around 5.4% of naive CD4, 3% to 3.5% of naive CD8, roughly 2.4% of memory CD4, and approximately 0.4% of memory CD8 clonotypes were shared across several donors. Pairwise subsampling indicated that sequencing depth was expected to affect the degree of clonotype sharing among donors. Estimated clonotype richness was generally larger for naive than for memory subsets. Because the study included a small number of donors, the genetic and exposure-history diversity represented was limited.

TCR CDR3 regions were amplified from genomic DNA by multiplex PCR using the deep immunoSEQ assay. Extracted genomic DNA from each cell subset was distributed evenly across all wells of several immunoSEQ 96-well plates, and each plate was treated as a replicate. For sorted subsets, 200 ng of genomic DNA, equivalent to 25,000 to 35,000 T cell genomes, went into each replicate PCR. Purified libraries were quantified with a Qubit 3.0 fluorometer, sized on a Bioanalyzer 2100, and re-quantified with the KAPA Library Quantification kit. Every immunoSEQ 96-well plate was sequenced on a dedicated single-read 150-cycle Illumina NextSeq 550 flow cell. Concerning the study's data processing: The immunoSEQ output contained only junctional sequences without quality scores, so filtering could not match that applied to full-length reads. Sequences were annotated with PyIR, a Python wrapper for IgBLAST v1.9, using IMGT germline references to assign V/J genes and CDR3. Reads were filtered out if the reads had weak V/J assignments (E-value above 1e-6), no CDR3, stop codons, out-of-frame junctions, or ambiguous translated residues. V3J clonotypes were defined by identical inferred V gene, J gene, and CDR3 amino acid sequence. Percentage overlap between repertoires was computed as shared unique clonotypes divided by the size of the smaller repertoire. Repertoire richness was assessed with RTK rarefaction, the Chao1 estimator, and Recon v2.1 estimates of unobserved clonotypes. Generation probabilities were computed with OLGA for all TCRbeta clonotypes obtained by the gDNA method from several donors. TCRdb holds this immuneACCESS table with in-frame rearrangements only. Some clones are missing; in checked studies, unresolved V genes explain under half, and the rest has no known cause. V and J calls and clone size come straight from that table; D and trimming were deduced from the DNA. The sample has millions of clones on record, more than 85% of them singletons. Around 0.4% of the sample goes to the ten largest clones.

CDR1 and CDR2 are read off the germline V gene (reference sequence) as LNHDA and SQIVND. There are 15 amino acids in the CDR3, from cysteine to phenylalanine inclusive. Of the read, only the CDR3 DNA is kept; its 45 bases are in frame from base 1. From V the trimming removes 1 base and from J it removes 5 bases, while the gene matches leave 4 bases of the junction unaccounted for. The donors were healthy, HIV-negative adults with no recently reported acute infections or vaccinations. Only Caucasian adults living in Nashville, Tennessee, USA were represented among the donors. Magnetic negative selection was used to enrich CD4+ T cells, after which naive cells were positively selected on CD45RA and the negative fraction became the memory subset. Blood was obtained by leukapheresis, after which PBMCs were separated by Ficoll-Histopaque density gradient centrifugation and cryopreserved in liquid nitrogen vapor phase. Analytical flow cytometry was used to check the purity and quantity of every magnetically sorted T cell population. Genomic DNA was isolated from each sorted fraction and quantified by UV absorbance on a Nanodrop 2000c.

The V gene is TRBV19 and the J gene is TRBJ2-5, with 10 middle bases fitting TRBD2. This clonotype originated in a man aged 18 to 30 in good health. Some clones in this sample may be carry-over from other donors' samples. Sequencing was carried out using naive CD4+ T cells from PBMCs. The intended sense of this specimen's cell subset or site label: CD45RA+ positively selected. For the CDR3, the sequence is CASSIGVAGGETQYF. The base sequence is TGTGCCAGTAGTATAGGGGTAGCGGGAGGCGAGACCCAGTACTTC.